This T cell receptor (beta chain) was profiled in a study of blood T cell repertoires in COVID-19. Across the whole study: COVID-19 samples collected from the United States, Italy and Spain covered acute and convalescent phases.

TCRdb's table, derived via immunoSEQ multiplex PCR, lists solely in-frame clones and lacks some. The sample shows hundreds of thousands of clones, around 89% of them seen only once. CDR1 and CDR2 (germline): SGHTA, FQGNSA. This CDR3 is 15 amino acids long. Between the trimmed V and J ends, which lost 2 bases and 2 bases, there was a span of 12 bases. The sequence came from a woman aged 35 to 49 who had recovered from COVID-19. Input material: peripheral blood. The J gene is TRBJ1-2, the V gene TRBV7-2, with a tentative D call TRBD1 (5 bases). CDR3 sequence (DNA): TGTGCCAGCAGCTTACCGGGGGGGATCAACTATGGCTACACCTTC. The encoded protein is CASSLPGGINYGYTF.